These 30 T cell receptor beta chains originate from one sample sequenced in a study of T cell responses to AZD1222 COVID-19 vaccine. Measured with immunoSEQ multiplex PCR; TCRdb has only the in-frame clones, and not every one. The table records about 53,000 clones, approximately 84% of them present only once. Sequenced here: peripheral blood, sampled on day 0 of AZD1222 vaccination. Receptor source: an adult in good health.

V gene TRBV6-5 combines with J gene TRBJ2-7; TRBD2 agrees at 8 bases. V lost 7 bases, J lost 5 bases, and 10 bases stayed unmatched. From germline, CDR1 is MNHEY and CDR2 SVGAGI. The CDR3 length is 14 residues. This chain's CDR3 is CASTSSGGYHEQYF. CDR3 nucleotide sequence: TGTGCCAGCACCAGCTCGGGAGGGTACCACGAGCAGTACTTC.

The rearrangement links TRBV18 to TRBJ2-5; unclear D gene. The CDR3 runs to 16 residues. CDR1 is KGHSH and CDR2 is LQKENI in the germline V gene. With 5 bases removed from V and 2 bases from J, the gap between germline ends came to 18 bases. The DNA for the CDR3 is TGTGCCAGCTCATCCACTCTGGTACGGATACAAGAGACCCAGTACTTC. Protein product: CASSSTLVRIQETQYF. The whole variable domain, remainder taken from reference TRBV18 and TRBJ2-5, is NAGVMQNPRHLVRRRGQEARLRCSPMKGHSHVYWYRQLPEEGLKFMVYLQKENIIDESGMPKERFSAEFPKEGPSILRIQQVVRGDSAAYFCASSSTLVRIQETQYFGPGTRLLVL.

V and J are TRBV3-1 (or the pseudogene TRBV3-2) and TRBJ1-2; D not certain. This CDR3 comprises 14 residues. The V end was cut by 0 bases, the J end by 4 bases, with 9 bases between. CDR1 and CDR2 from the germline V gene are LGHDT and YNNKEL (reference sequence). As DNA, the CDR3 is TGTGCCAGCAGCCAAGATTTGGCAGGCTATGGCTACACCTTC. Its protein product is CASSQDLAGYGYTF.

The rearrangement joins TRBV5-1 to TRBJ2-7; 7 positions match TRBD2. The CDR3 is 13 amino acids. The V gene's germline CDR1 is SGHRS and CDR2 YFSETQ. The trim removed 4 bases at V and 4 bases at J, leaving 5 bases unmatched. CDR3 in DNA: TGCGCCAGCAGCCAATCTAGCGGATACGAGCAGTACTTC. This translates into CASSQSSGYEQYF.

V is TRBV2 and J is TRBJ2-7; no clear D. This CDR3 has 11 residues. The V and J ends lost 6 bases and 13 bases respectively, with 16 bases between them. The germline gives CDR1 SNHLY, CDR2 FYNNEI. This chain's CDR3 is CASRPSGAAYF. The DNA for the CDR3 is TGTGCCAGCAGGCCCTCCGGCGCAGCCTACTTC.

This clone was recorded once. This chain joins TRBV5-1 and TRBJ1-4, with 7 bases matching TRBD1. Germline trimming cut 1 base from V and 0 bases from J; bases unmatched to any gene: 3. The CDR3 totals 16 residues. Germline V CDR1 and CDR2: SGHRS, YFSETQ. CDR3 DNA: TGCGCCAGCAGCTTGACAGGACAGGCAACTAATGAAAAACTGTTTTTT. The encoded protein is CASSLTGQATNEKLFF.

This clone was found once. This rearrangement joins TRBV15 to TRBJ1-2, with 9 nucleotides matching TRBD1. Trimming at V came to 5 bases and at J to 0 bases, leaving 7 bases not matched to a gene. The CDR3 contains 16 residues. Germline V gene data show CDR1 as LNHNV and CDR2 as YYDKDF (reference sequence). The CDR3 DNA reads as TGTGCCACCAGCCAAGACAGGGGGGAAGCTAACTATGGCTACACCTTC. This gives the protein CATSQDRGEANYGYTF.

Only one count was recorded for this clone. The DNA for the CDR3 is TGTGCCAGCAGCCAAGTCGTGGGTTTATTTAGACTAGCGCCGAACCAAGAGACCCAGTACTTC. This codes for CASSQVVGLFRLAPNQETQYF. The chain recombines TRBV4-2 with TRBJ2-5; 8 bases line up with TRBD2. The germline V gene encodes CDR1 LGHNA and CDR2 YNFKEQ. The CDR3 has 21 amino acids. V trimming: 1 base; J trimming: 0 bases; junction bases outside the gene matches: 19.

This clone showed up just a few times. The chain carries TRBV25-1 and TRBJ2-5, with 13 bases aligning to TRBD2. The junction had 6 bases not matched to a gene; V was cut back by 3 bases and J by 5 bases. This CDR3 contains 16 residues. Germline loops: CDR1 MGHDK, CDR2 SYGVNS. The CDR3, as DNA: TGTGCCAGCAGTGATCCGACTAGCGGGAGGCGCGAGACCCAGTACTTC. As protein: CASSDPTSGRRETQYF.

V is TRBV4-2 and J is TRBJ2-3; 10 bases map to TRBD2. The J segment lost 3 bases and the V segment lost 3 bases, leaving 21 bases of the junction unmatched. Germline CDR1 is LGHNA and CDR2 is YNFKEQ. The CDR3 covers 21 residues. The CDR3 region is CASSQLRYGASGSFRTDTQYF. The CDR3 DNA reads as TGTGCCAGCAGCCAGCTCCGTTATGGGGCTAGCGGGAGTTTTAGGACAGATACGCAGTATTTT.

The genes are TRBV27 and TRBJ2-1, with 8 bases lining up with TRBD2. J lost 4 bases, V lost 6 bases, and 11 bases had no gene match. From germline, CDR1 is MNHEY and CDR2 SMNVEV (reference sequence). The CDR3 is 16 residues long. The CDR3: CASRGTRIWVYNEQFF. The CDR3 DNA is TGTGCCAGCAGGGGGACTAGGATTTGGGTTTACAATGAGCAGTTCTTC.

This chain's CDR3 is CASSSLGAGAYGYTF. The DNA of the CDR3 is TGTGCCAGCAGCTCCCTGGGCGCGGGGGCCTATGGCTACACCTTC. The chain is built from TRBV7-9 and TRBJ1-2, with D perhaps matching TRBD1 (6 bases). The CDR3 has 15 residues. V gave up 4 bases and J gave up 4 bases, with 16 bases separating them. CDR1 SEHNR and CDR2 FQNEAQ come from the germline V gene (reference sequence).

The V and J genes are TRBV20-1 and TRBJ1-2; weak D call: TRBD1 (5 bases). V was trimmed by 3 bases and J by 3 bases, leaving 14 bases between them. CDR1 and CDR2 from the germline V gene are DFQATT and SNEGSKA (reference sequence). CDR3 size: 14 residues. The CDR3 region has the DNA TGCAGTGCTAGTGCCAACCTGGGGGACTATGGCTACACCTTC. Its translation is CSASANLGDYGYTF.

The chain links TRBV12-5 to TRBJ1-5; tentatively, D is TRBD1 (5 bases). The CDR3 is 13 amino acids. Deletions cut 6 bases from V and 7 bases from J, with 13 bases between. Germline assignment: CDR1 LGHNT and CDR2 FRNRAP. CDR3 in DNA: TGTGCTAGTGGGGGGGTAGGGAGGCAGCCCCAGCATTTT. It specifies CASGGVGRQPQHF.

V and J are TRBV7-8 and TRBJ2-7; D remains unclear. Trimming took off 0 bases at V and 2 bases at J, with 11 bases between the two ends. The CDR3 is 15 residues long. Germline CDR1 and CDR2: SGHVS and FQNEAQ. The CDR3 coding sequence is TGTGCCAGCAGCTTAGCGCAATCCTGGGCCTACGAGCAGTACTTC. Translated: CASSLAQSWAYEQYF. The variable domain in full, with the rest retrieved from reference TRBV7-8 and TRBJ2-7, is GAGVSQSPRYKVAKRGQDVALRCDPISGHVSLFWYQQALGQGPEFLTYFQNEAQLDKSGLPSDRFFAERPEGSVSTLKIQRTQQEDSAVYLCASSLAQSWAYEQYFGPGTRLTVT.

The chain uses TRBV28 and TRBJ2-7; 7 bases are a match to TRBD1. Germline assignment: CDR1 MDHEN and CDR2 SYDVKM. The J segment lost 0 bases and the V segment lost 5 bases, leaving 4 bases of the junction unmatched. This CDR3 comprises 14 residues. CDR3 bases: TGTGCCAGCAGTCCAGGGGGTAGCTCCTACGAGCAGTACTTC. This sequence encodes CASSPGGSSYEQYF.

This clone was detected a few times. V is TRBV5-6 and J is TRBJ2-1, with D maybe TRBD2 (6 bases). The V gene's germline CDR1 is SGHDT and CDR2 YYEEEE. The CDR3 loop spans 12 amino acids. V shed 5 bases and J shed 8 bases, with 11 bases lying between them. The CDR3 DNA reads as TGTGCCAGCAGGGAAAGGAGGGATGAGCAGTTCTTC. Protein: CASRERRDEQFF.

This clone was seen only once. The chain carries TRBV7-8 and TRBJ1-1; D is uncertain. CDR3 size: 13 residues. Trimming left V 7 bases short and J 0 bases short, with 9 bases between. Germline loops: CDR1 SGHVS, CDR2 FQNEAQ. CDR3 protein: CASTRGMNTEAFF. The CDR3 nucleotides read TGTGCCAGCACTCGGGGAATGAACACTGAAGCTTTCTTT.

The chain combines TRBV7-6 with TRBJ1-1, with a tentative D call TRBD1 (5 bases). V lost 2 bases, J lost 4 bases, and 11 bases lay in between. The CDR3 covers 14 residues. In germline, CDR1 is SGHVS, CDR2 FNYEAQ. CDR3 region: CASSLNTGPTEAFF. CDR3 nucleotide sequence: TGTGCCAGCAGCTTAAATACAGGTCCCACTGAAGCTTTCTTT.

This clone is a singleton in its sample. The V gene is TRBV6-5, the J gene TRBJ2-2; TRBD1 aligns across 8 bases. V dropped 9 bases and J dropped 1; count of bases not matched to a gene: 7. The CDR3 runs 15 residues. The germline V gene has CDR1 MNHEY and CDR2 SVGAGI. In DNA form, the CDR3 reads TGTGCCAGTAACCTCGGGACAGGGAACACCGGGGAGCTGTTTTTT. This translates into CASNLGTGNTGELFF.

CDR3 region: CASSTPAGALINEQFF. CDR3 bases: TGTGCCAGCAGCACCCCGGCGGGGGCGCTTATCAATGAGCAGTTCTTC. The rearrangement uses TRBV21-1 and TRBJ2-1; the tabulated D call, TRBD2, remains unverified against the DNA. TRBV21-1 corresponds to a pseudogene. The CDR3 consists of 16 residues.

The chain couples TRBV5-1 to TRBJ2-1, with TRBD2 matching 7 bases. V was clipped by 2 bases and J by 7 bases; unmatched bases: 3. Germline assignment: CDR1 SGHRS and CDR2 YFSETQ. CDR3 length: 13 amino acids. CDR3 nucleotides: TGCGCCAGCAGCTTAGGGACTATTAATGAGCAGTTCTTC. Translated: CASSLGTINEQFF. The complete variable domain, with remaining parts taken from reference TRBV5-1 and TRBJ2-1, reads KAGVTQTPRYLIKTRGQQVTLSCSPISGHRSVSWYQQTPGQGLQFLFEYFSETQRNKGNFPGRFSGRQFSNSRSEMNVSTLELGDSALYLCASSLGTINEQFFGPGTRLTVL.

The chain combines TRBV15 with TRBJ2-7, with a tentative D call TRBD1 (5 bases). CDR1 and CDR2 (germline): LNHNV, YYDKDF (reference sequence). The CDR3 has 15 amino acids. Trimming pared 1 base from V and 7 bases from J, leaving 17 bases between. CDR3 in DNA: TGTGCCACCAGCAGAGGGGGCGGAACCCCGCGGGAGCAGTACTTC. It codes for CATSRGGGTPREQYF.

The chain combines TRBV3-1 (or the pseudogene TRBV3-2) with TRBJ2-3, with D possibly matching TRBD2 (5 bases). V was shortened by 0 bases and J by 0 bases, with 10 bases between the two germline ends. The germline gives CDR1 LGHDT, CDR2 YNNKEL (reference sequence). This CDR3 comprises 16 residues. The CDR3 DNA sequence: TGTGCCAGCAGCCAAGACCTAGCTGCTAGCACAGATACGCAGTATTTT. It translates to CASSQDLAASTDTQYF.

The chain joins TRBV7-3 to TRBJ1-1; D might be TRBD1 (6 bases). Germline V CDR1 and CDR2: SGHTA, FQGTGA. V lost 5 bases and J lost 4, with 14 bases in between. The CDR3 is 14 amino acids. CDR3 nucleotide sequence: TGTGCCAGCAGCCAAGAAGGGGGGATCACTGAAGCTTTCTTT. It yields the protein CASSQEGGITEAFF.

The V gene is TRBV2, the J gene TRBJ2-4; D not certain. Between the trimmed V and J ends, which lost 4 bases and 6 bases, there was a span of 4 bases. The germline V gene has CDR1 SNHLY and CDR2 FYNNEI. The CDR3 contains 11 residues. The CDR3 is CASSAGNIQYF. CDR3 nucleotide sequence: TGTGCCAGCAGTGCCGGAAACATTCAGTACTTC.

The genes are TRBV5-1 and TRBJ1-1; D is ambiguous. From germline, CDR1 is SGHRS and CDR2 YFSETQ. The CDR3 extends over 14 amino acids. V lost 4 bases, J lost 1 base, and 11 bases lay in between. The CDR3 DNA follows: TGCGCCAGCAGCCCCTGGTATAGGAACACTGAAGCTTTCTTT. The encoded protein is CASSPWYRNTEAFF.

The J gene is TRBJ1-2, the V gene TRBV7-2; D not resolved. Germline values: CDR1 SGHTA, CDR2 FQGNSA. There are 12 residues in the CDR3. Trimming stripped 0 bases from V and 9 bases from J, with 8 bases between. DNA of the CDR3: TGTGCCAGCAGCTTAGCGCGGGGTAGCTACACCTTC. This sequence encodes CASSLARGSYTF.

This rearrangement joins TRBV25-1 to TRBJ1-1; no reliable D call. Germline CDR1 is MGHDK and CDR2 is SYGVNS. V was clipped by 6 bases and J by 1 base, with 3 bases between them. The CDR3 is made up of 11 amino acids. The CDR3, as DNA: TGTGCCAGCAGAAAGAACACTGAAGCTTTCTTT. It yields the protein CASRKNTEAFF.

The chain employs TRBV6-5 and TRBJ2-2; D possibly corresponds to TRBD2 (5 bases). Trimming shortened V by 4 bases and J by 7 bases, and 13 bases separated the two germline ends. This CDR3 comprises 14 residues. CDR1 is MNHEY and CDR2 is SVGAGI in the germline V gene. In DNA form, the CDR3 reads TGTGCCAGCAGTTTGGTCCCCCGGGGCGGGGAGCTGTTTTTT. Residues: CASSLVPRGGELFF.